These 30 T cell receptor beta chains originate from one sample sequenced in a study of blood T cells in healthy people across ages. With a J-beta primer mix and a sample-barcoded 5' primer, a second PCR ran 7 to 11 cycles. TCRdb reprocessed the 5' RACE reads with MiXCR, giving one entry per CDR3 protein. There are roughly 1,100,000 distinct CDR3 sequences in the sample; almost 25% occur only once, and around 0.75% lies in the top ten. This same sample was also taken into another study, of T cells of mothers and their children.

Sequencing used blood. These receptors all stem from a girl aged 2-9 years in good health.

This clonotype was detected a few times. CDR3 sequence reads: CASSQEITPAGYTF. In nucleotides, the CDR3 is TGCGCCAGCAGCCAAGAGATAACTCCCGCTGGCTACACCTTC. The chain recombines TRBV4-1 with TRBJ1-2, with D unclear. Per the germline V gene, CDR1 is MGHRA and CDR2 is YSYEKL. V dropped 0 bases and J dropped 7 bases, with 12 bases sitting between them. The CDR3 is made up of 14 amino acids.

On this clonotype itself: A much larger clone differs by one base, so this may be a read error. This chain connects TRBV2 to TRBJ2-5; D unresolved. Germline CDR1 and CDR2: SNHLY and FYNNEI. V lost 7 bases, J lost 6 bases, and 9 bases lay in between. CDR3 length: 11 amino acids. The CDR3: CASIRQKTQYF. The CDR3 DNA reads as TGTGCCAGCATTCGCCAGAAGACCCAGTACTTC. The whole variable domain, filled in from reference TRBV2 and TRBJ2-5, reads EPEVTQTPSHQVTQMGQEVILRCVPISNHLYFYWYRQILGQKVEFLVSFYNNEISEKSEIFDDQFSVERPDGSNFTLKIRSTKLEDSAMYFCASIRQKTQYFGPGTRLLVL.

This clonotype was seen a handful of times. The chain joins TRBV12-3 or TRBV12-4 to TRBJ2-1; no firm D call. Trimming cost V 6 bases and J 9 bases, with 21 bases left between them. The CDR3 is made up of 15 amino acids. The CDR3 is CASSHTIRVRSEQFF. CDR3 nucleotide sequence: TGTGCCAGCAGCCACACCATCCGCGTGAGGAGTGAGCAGTTCTTC.

The V gene is TRBV6-2 or TRBV6-3, the J gene TRBJ1-1; 9 bases align to TRBD1. V lost 7 bases and J lost 4; bases outside the gene matches: 7. The germline CDR1 and CDR2 sequences are MNHEY and SVGEGT. CDR3 length: 14 residues. CDR3 sequence (DNA): TGTGCCAGCACCGTTGACAGGGGGGTCACTGAAGCTTTCTTT. Amino acids: CASTVDRGVTEAFF.

The chain uses TRBV28 and TRBJ2-7, with D maybe TRBD2 (6 bases). The closer fit of TRBJ2-5 to the DNA end suggests the J call may be wrong. Per germline, CDR1 MDHEN and CDR2 SYDVKM. This CDR3 contains 15 residues. DNA for the CDR3: TGTGCCAGCAGCCCCTCCGCCGGGAGTGGCGAGACCCAGTACTTC. It translates to CASSPSAGSGETQYF.

This chain joins TRBV29-1 and TRBJ2-2; no definite D call. V lost 1 base and J 7 bases, leaving 4 bases between the germline ends. Per the germline V gene, CDR1 is SQVTM and CDR2 is ANQGSEA. CDR3 length: 11 residues. CDR3 in DNA: TGCAGCGTTGAAGGTCGCGGGGAGCTGTTTTTT. Its translation: CSVEGRGELFF.

This clonotype has only a few counts. The gene calls are TRBV28 and TRBJ2-2; D ambiguous. V gave up 5 bases and J gave up 2 bases, with 9 bases separating them. The CDR3 spans 14 residues. Per germline, CDR1 MDHEN and CDR2 SYDVKM. The CDR3 loop reads CASSPPPNTGELFF. CDR3 bases: TGTGCCAGCAGTCCCCCCCCAAACACCGGGGAGCTGTTTTTT.

This clonotype was seen more than once but under ten times. J is TRBJ2-1 and V is TRBV10-1; 10 bases are shared with TRBD2. The V and J ends lost 8 bases and 7 bases, in that order; junction bases with no gene match: 8. This CDR3 is 14 amino acids long. Germline V gene sequence: CDR1 WNHNN, CDR2 SYGVQD (reference sequence). CDR3 DNA: TGCGCCAGCTCACCGGGACTAGCGACGAATGAGCAGTTCTTC. Amino acid sequence: CASSPGLATNEQFF.

This clonotype showed up just a few times. The chain combines TRBV29-1 with TRBJ2-3, with D hard to call. With 3 bases removed from V and 9 bases from J, the gap between germline ends came to 7 bases. This CDR3 region has 10 residues. Germline V gene sequence: CDR1 SQVTM, CDR2 ANQGSEA. This CDR3 is CSVDSLTQYF. The CDR3 DNA sequence: TGCAGCGTTGACAGCCTAACGCAGTATTTT.

This clonotype was detected only a few times. The chain has TRBV12-3 or TRBV12-4 and TRBJ2-5; D not resolved. Trimming pared 2 bases from V and 5 bases from J, leaving 18 bases between. This CDR3 comprises 16 residues. CDR3 region: CASSLRVGPVEETQYF. The DNA of the CDR3 is TGTGCCAGCAGTTTAAGGGTCGGTCCAGTGGAGGAGACCCAGTACTTC.

The chain employs TRBV12-3 or TRBV12-4 and TRBJ2-3; TRBD2 agrees at 7 bases. V gave up 4 bases and J gave up 4 bases; unmatched junction bases: 14. The CDR3 contains 17 residues. The CDR3 loop reads CASSWLGGRVGPDTQYF. The CDR3 DNA is TGTGCCAGCAGTTGGCTTGGCGGGAGAGTGGGCCCAGATACGCAGTATTTT.

This clonotype has only a few counts. The chain recombines TRBV7-9 with TRBJ1-2; D is ambiguous. The CDR3 consists of 12 residues. V was trimmed by 5 bases and J by 8 bases, leaving 12 bases between them. Looked up from germline, CDR1 is SEHNR and CDR2 is FQNEAQ (reference sequence). CDR3: CASSLNPPGYTF. CDR3 bases: TGTGCCAGCAGCCTGAACCCCCCGGGCTACACCTTC.

This chain uses TRBV20-1 with TRBJ2-7; 7 nucleotides match TRBD2. This CDR3 comprises 15 residues. Trimming removed 0 bases from V and 0 bases from J; junction bases left unmatched: 5. From germline, CDR1 is DFQATT and CDR2 SNEGSKA (reference sequence). CDR3 region: CSAREGGGRSYEQYF. In DNA, the CDR3 is TGCAGTGCTAGAGAGGGGGGGGGACGCTCCTACGAGCAGTACTTC.

This clonotype was recorded a few times. The rearrangement uses TRBV21-1 and TRBJ2-7; TRBD1, the table's D call, was not compared with the DNA. TRBV21-1 is described as a pseudogene. The CDR3 contains 14 residues. CDR3 in DNA: TGTGCCAGCAGCAAGGGACAGCCGTTTTTGGAGCAGTACTTC. Its protein product is CASSKGQPFLEQYF.

The chain joins TRBV5-1 to TRBJ2-2; 7 nucleotides match TRBD1. Germline V gene lookup returns CDR1 SGHRS and CDR2 YFSETQ. The CDR3 has 16 amino acids. Trimming at V came to 7 bases and at J to 5 bases, leaving 14 bases not matched to a gene. The CDR3: CASAPLTTGYTGELFF. CDR3 in DNA: TGCGCCAGCGCGCCCCTCACGACAGGGTATACCGGGGAGCTGTTTTTT.

The sample holds a few counts of this clonotype. CDR3 region: CASSFRTGVREQYF. The DNA of the CDR3 is TGTGCCAGCAGTTTTCGGACAGGGGTGAGGGAGCAGTACTTC. The V call is TRBV28, the J call TRBJ2-7; 9 nucleotides agree with TRBD1. The CDR3 is made up of 14 amino acids. The germline gives CDR1 MDHEN, CDR2 SYDVKM. V was pared by 3 bases and J by 7 bases, with 7 bases of the junction left unmatched.

In DNA, the CDR3 is TGTGCCAGCAGTTACCACCGGACAGGGACAGAGGTGACCCAGTACTTC. Translating it yields CASSYHRTGTEVTQYF. The chain carries TRBV6-2 or TRBV6-3 and TRBJ2-1; TRBD1 matches at 8 bases. The J call could be wrong; TRBJ2-5 is a better fit for the DNA end. The CDR3 has 16 amino acids. CDR1 and CDR2 (germline): MNHEY, SVGEGT.

The chain combines TRBV5-1 with TRBJ2-3; unclear D gene. CDR3 size: 17 residues. The germline CDR1 and CDR2 sequences are SGHRS and YFSETQ. Deletions cut 4 bases from V and 6 bases from J, with 24 bases between. The CDR3 DNA reads TGCGCCAGCAGCCCAGACCGGGCCAGTCTAGACGGGGATACGCAGTATTTT. Translated: CASSPDRASLDGDTQYF.

The chain joins TRBV12-3 or TRBV12-4 to TRBJ1-2, with D possibly being TRBD1 (6 bases). CDR3 length: 13 amino acids. Trimming pared 6 bases from V and 8 bases from J, leaving 16 bases between. The CDR3 here is CASSFRGPWGYTF. The CDR3 nucleotides read TGTGCCAGCAGCTTCAGGGGACCTTGGGGCTACACCTTC.

This clonotype was counted a single time. This chain uses TRBV11-2 with TRBJ2-1; TRBD2 aligns across 15 bases. Germline lookup yields CDR1 SGHAT and CDR2 FQNNGV. The J segment lost 1 base and the V segment lost 4 bases, leaving 8 bases of the junction unmatched. This CDR3 is 19 amino acids long. CDR3 residues: CASSWIGLAGGQSYNEQFF. Here the CDR3 DNA reads TGTGCCAGCAGCTGGATCGGACTAGCGGGGGGGCAATCCTACAATGAGCAGTTCTTC.

The chain joins TRBV20-1 to TRBJ2-1; tentative D call: TRBD2 (5 bases). Trimming left V 5 bases short and J 0 bases short, with 17 bases between. CDR3 length: 16 residues. Germline loops: CDR1 DFQATT, CDR2 SNEGSKA (reference sequence). The CDR3 reads CSAFPQGGSSYNEQFF. For the CDR3, the DNA is TGCAGTGCTTTCCCCCAAGGCGGGTCCTCCTACAATGAGCAGTTCTTC.

A few counts support this clonotype. The chain links TRBV28 to TRBJ1-1; 7 positions match TRBD1. V lost 4 bases, J lost 6 bases, and 8 bases stayed unmatched. CDR3 length: 14 residues. Germline V gives CDR1 MDHEN, CDR2 SYDVKM. The CDR3 protein is CASSSRQGTAEAFF. The CDR3 DNA follows: TGTGCCAGCAGTTCCCGACAGGGTACCGCTGAAGCTTTCTTT.

The V and J genes are TRBV13 and TRBJ1-2; TRBD1 is a possible D gene (6 bases). The CDR3 sequence is 15 residues long. The V end was cut by 2 bases, the J end by 8 bases, with 18 bases between. Per the germline V gene, CDR1 is PRHDT and CDR2 is FYEKMQ (reference sequence). CDR3 sequence reads: CASSLKAGVAWGYTF. CDR3 nucleotide sequence: TGTGCCAGCAGCTTAAAAGCAGGGGTTGCGTGGGGCTACACCTTC. Based on the CDR3 plus reference TRBV13 and TRBJ1-2, the full variable domain is AAGVIQSPRHLIKEKRETATLKCYPIPRHDTVYWYQQGPGQDPQFLISFYEKMQSDKGSIPDRFSAQQFSDYHSELNMSSLELGDSALYFCASSLKAGVAWGYTFGSGTRLTVV.

This chain joins TRBV10-2 and TRBJ2-6; D is unresolved. The V end lost 3 bases, the J end lost 0 bases, and 9 bases lay between the germline ends. CDR1 and CDR2 from the germline V gene are WSHSY and SAAADI. The CDR3 loop spans 16 amino acids. This CDR3 reads CASSEGGYSGANVLTF. In DNA, the CDR3 is TGCGCCAGCAGTGAAGGCGGCTACTCTGGGGCCAACGTCCTGACTTTC.

The chain recombines TRBV6-6 with TRBJ1-2, with unresolved D. Germline V CDR1 and CDR2: MNHNY, SVGAGI (reference sequence). This CDR3 comprises 14 residues. The V end lost 2 bases, the J end lost 6 bases, and 13 bases lay between the germline ends. The CDR3 is CASSYTTETDGYTF. The CDR3 DNA follows: TGTGCCAGCAGTTACACTACCGAGACCGATGGCTACACCTTC.

This clonotype was seen only a few times. J is TRBJ2-5 and V is TRBV2; possible D gene TRBD2, 6 bases. TRBJ2-1 matches the DNA end more closely, so the J call is doubtful. The V gene's germline CDR1 is SNHLY and CDR2 FYNNEI. The CDR3 sequence is 11 residues long. The CDR3 DNA follows: TGTGCAGGTAGCGGATACAATGAGCAGTTCTTC. As protein: CAGSGYNEQFF.

The chain uses TRBV29-1 and TRBJ2-5; 10 bases match TRBD1. The CDR3 is 13 residues long. Germline values: CDR1 SQVTM, CDR2 ANQGSEA. The CDR3 bases are TGCACCCTCTGGGACAGGGGACAAGAGACCCAGTACTTC. It codes for CTLWDRGQETQYF.

The genes are TRBV7-2 and TRBJ2-5; TRBD2 matches at 13 bases. Losses at the gene ends were 5 bases for V and 5 bases for J; bases not matched to a gene: 5. Per germline, CDR1 SGHTA and CDR2 FQGNSA. The CDR3 is made up of 15 amino acids. The CDR3 DNA sequence: TGTGCCAGCAGCGCCGGGACTAGCGGGACGGAGACCCAGTACTTC. This gives the protein CASSAGTSGTETQYF.

The chain joins TRBV25-1 to TRBJ1-1; D perhaps matches TRBD1 (6 bases). Germline loops: CDR1 MGHDK, CDR2 SYGVNS. CDR3 size: 17 residues. Trimming took 5 bases from V and 0 from J, leaving 19 bases between them. The CDR3 region is CASSSEWVGGLNTEAFF. CDR3 DNA: TGTGCCAGCAGTTCAGAGTGGGTTGGGGGCTTGAACACTGAAGCTTTCTTT.

The CDR3, as DNA: TGTGCCAGCAGCCTCTATGGGACAGGGGATGGCTACACCTTC. It yields the protein CASSLYGTGDGYTF. The chain has TRBV7-9 and TRBJ1-2; 10 positions agree with TRBD1. The V gene end was trimmed by 5 bases and the J gene end by 6 bases; junction bases not matched to a gene: 6. The CDR3 has 14 residues. Germline V gives CDR1 SEHNR, CDR2 FQNEAQ (reference sequence). Supplemented by reference TRBV7-9 and TRBJ1-2, the full variable domain reads DTGVSQNPRHKITKRGQNVTFRCDPISEHNRLYWYRQTLGQGPEFLTYFQNEAQLEKSRLLSDRFSAERPKGSFSTLEIQRTEQGDSAMYLCASSLYGTGDGYTFGSGTRLTVV.